The 13 T cell receptor beta chains below all came from one sample that was sequenced in a study of blood T cell repertoires in COVID-19. This table comes from immunoSEQ multiplex PCR, and its TCRdb copy is limited to in-frame clones, with some not included. The table has 440,000 or so clones, around 89% seen once. The sequenced sample was peripheral blood. These receptors originate from a woman aged 35 to 49 with COVID-19, enrolled during active disease.

The CDR3, as DNA: TGTGCCAGCTCACTAGGGACAGGGGCCTACGAGCAGTACTTC. Encoded protein: CASSLGTGAYEQYF. The chain uses TRBV18 and TRBJ2-7; 10 bases agree with TRBD1. The length of the CDR3 is 14 residues. Germline lookup yields CDR1 KGHSH and CDR2 LQKENI. The V segment lost 4 bases and the J segment 2 bases; nucleotides outside the gene matches: 2.

CDR3: CASSRLGLGQGYSPLHF. CDR3 DNA sequence: TGTGCCAGTAGTAGACTCGGGCTTGGACAGGGTTATTCACCCCTCCACTTT. The chain recombines TRBV19 with TRBJ1-6, with 8 bases fitting TRBD1. The germline gives CDR1 LNHDA, CDR2 SQIVND (reference sequence). The CDR3 length is 17 residues. The J segment lost 8 bases and the V segment lost 4 bases, leaving 13 bases of the junction unmatched.

This clone was seen just once. The CDR3 loop is CASSRNAQGASNTEAFF. CDR3 nucleotide sequence: TGTGCCAGTAGTAGGAACGCTCAGGGGGCCTCGAACACTGAAGCTTTCTTT. V gene TRBV19 combines with J gene TRBJ1-1; 8 positions match TRBD1. CDR3 length equals 17 residues. From germline, CDR1 is LNHDA and CDR2 SQIVND (reference sequence). The ends lost 4 bases at V and 1 base at J; junction bases unmatched: 11.

V usage is TRBV20-1 and J usage is TRBJ2-2, with TRBD2 matching over 8 bases. The V gene's germline CDR1 is DFQATT and CDR2 SNEGSKA (reference sequence). The CDR3 is 11 residues long. J lost 8 bases, V lost 6 bases, and 2 bases had no gene match. The CDR3, as DNA: TGCAGTGCAGCGGGGGCTGGGGAGCTGTTTTTT. This codes for CSAAGAGELFF.

The rearrangement joins TRBV6-1 to TRBJ2-5, with 7 bases lining up with TRBD2. Germline CDR1 is MNHNS and CDR2 is SASEGT. The CDR3 loop spans 14 amino acids. The V and J ends lost 0 bases and 2 bases, in that order; junction bases with no gene match: 0. This chain's CDR3 is CASSEAGGQETQYF. The CDR3 DNA reads TGTGCCAGCAGTGAAGCCGGGGGGCAAGAGACCCAGTACTTC.

The V gene is TRBV30, the J gene TRBJ2-2; 7 nucleotides match TRBD2. CDR1 and CDR2 (germline): GTSNPN, SVGIG (reference sequence). This CDR3 has 14 amino acids. J lost 4 bases, V lost 2 bases, and 4 bases had no gene match. The CDR3 DNA sequence: TGTGCCTGGAGTAGGCGGGGGAGCACCGGGGAGCTGTTTTTT. Its translation is CAWSRRGSTGELFF.

In nucleotides, the CDR3 is TGTGCCAGCAGCTTAGGGGGGGTCAGAAATTCACCCCTCCACTTT. Translated, it gives CASSLGGVRNSPLHF. V is TRBV5-4 and J is TRBJ1-6; maybe TRBD1 (6 bases). Trimming left V 2 bases short and J 7 bases short, with 13 bases between. The V gene's germline CDR1 is SGHNT and CDR2 YYREEE (reference sequence). The CDR3 extends over 15 amino acids.

This chain links TRBV6-5 with TRBJ1-2, with TRBD1 matching over 9 bases. This CDR3 contains 12 residues. The V and J ends lost 4 bases and 11 bases, in that order; junction bases with no gene match: 5. Germline V gene lookup returns CDR1 MNHEY and CDR2 SVGAGI. The CDR3 loop reads CASSWGTGQYTF. CDR3 coding DNA: TGTGCCAGCAGTTGGGGGACAGGGCAGTACACCTTC.

The chain carries TRBV6-6 and TRBJ2-4; TRBD1 matches 7 bases. This CDR3 is 15 amino acids long. Unmatched junction bases numbered 4, after V lost 5 bases and J lost 0 bases. In germline, CDR1 is MNHNY, CDR2 SVGAGI (reference sequence). CDR3 sequence reads: CASSETGLAKNIQYF. The CDR3 nucleotides are TGTGCCAGCAGTGAGACAGGGCTAGCCAAAAACATTCAGTACTTC.

This chain uses TRBV7-6 with TRBJ1-4; perhaps TRBD1 as D (6 bases). This CDR3 has 17 amino acids. Between the trimmed V and J ends, which lost 4 bases and 8 bases, there was a span of 23 bases. Germline assignment: CDR1 SGHVS and CDR2 FNYEAQ. CDR3 loop: CASSSTRLVRGREKLFF. In DNA form, the CDR3 reads TGTGCCAGCAGCTCCACCCGGTTGGTCAGGGGCCGGGAAAAACTGTTTTTT.

The J gene is TRBJ2-3, the V gene TRBV27, with D possibly matching TRBD2 (6 bases). The V end was cut by 5 bases, the J end by 3 bases, with 12 bases between. Germline V CDR1 and CDR2: MNHEY, SMNVEV (reference sequence). The CDR3 spans 14 residues. CDR3 loop: CASSLGGRTDTQYF. Here the CDR3 DNA reads TGTGCCAGCAGTCTCGGGGGTAGGACAGATACGCAGTATTTT.

The chain joins TRBV10-3 to TRBJ2-7; D unresolved. The V end lost 6 bases, the J end lost 7 bases, and 10 bases lay between the germline ends. In germline, CDR1 is ENHRY, CDR2 SYGVKD. This CDR3 has 11 amino acids. The CDR3 spells CAIRELEEQYF. The CDR3 DNA follows: TGTGCCATCAGAGAGCTAGAAGAGCAGTACTTC.

This clone is a singleton in its sample. The J gene is TRBJ2-4, the V gene TRBV7-2; 7 nucleotides align to TRBD1. V lost 2 bases to trimming and J lost 0 bases; unmatched junction nucleotides: 1. This CDR3 comprises 15 residues. In germline, CDR1 is SGHTA, CDR2 FQGNSA. The CDR3 is CASSLNRGAKNIQYF. CDR3 nucleotides: TGTGCCAGCAGCTTAAACAGGGGAGCCAAAAACATTCAGTACTTC.